Reported below is one T cell receptor beta chain. The CDR3 spans 16 residues. CDR1 is MGHRA and CDR2 is YSYEKL in the germline V gene. V was clipped by 4 bases and J by 1 base, with 14 bases between them. TCRdb independently ran MiXCR on the RT-PCR reads; one entry per CDR3 protein. The table lists hundreds of thousands of distinct CDR3 sequences, around 15% of them singletons. The data stem from a study of patients and donors after allogeneic stem cell transplantation. The genes are TRBV4-1 and TRBJ2-1; D remains ambiguous. Specimen: blood, either unsorted or a sorted T cell fraction (not recorded which). The sequence came from a human donor who was either an allogeneic HSCT recipient or a stem cell or donor lymphocyte infusion donor (not recorded which). It is not recorded whose cells these are; they may come from a transplant donor. The CDR3 nucleotides are TGCGCCAGCAGCCGACACTGGGCTAGTTCCTACAATGAGCAGTTCTTC. Encoded protein: CASSRHWASSYNEQFF.